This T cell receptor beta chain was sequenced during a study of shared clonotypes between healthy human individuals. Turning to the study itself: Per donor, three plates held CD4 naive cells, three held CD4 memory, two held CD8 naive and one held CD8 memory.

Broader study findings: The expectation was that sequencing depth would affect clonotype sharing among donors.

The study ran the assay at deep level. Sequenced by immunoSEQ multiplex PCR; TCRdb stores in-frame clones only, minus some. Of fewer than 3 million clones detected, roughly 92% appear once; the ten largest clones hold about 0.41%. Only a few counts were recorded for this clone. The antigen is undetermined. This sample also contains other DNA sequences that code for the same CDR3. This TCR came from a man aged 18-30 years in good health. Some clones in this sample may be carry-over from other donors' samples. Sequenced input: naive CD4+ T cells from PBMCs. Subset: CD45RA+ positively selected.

In DNA, the CDR3 is TGTGCCTGGGGACAGGGGGGCTATGGCTACACCTTC. This encodes CAWGQGGYGYTF. The chain has TRBV30 and TRBJ1-2, with TRBD1 matching over 10 bases. With V trimmed by 5 bases and J by 4 bases, 1 base remained unmatched. Germline loops: CDR1 GTSNPN, CDR2 SVGIG (reference sequence). This CDR3 region has 12 residues.